The 21 T cell receptor beta chains below come from one sample, sequenced in a study of identical twins. TCRdb called the 5' RACE reads again in MiXCR, with one record for every CDR3 protein. Seen here are about 430,000 distinct CDR3 sequences, roughly 20% observed once, and the top ten hold about 12%. Specimen: naive T cells sorted from blood. These TCRs come from a man aged 50-59 years in good health.

The genes are TRBV7-9 and TRBJ2-1; 9 bases are a match to TRBD2. Germline lookup yields CDR1 SEHNR and CDR2 FQNEAQ (reference sequence). This CDR3 is 16 amino acids long. The J segment lost 5 bases and the V segment lost 2 bases, leaving 7 bases of the junction unmatched. The CDR3 sequence: CASSLPRGGPHNEQFF. The CDR3 region has the DNA TGTGCCAGCAGCTTACCGCGGGGGGGCCCTCACAATGAGCAGTTCTTC.

The chain links TRBV20-1 to TRBJ2-3, with no clear D. Germline V gene lookup returns CDR1 DFQATT and CDR2 SNEGSKA (reference sequence). The CDR3 has 13 amino acids. V lost 2 bases to trimming and J lost 1 base, with 7 bases between them. CDR3 protein: CSARFSRTDTQYF. The CDR3 region has the DNA TGCAGTGCTAGATTTAGTCGCACAGATACGCAGTATTTT.

This clonotype has at least ten counts. This chain joins TRBV24-1 and TRBJ1-1, with D tentatively TRBD1 (6 bases). Deletions cut 4 bases from V and 5 bases from J, with 22 bases between. Germline lookup yields CDR1 KGHDR and CDR2 SFDVKD. The length of the CDR3 is 17 residues. In DNA, the CDR3 is TGTGCCACCAGTGACCGCCCTCGCACAGGGTTCGGGACTGAAGCTTTCTTT. Translated: CATSDRPRTGFGTEAFF.

This clonotype has a handful of counts. The genes are TRBV28 and TRBJ2-7; no clear D gene. V shed 6 bases and J shed 1 base, with 16 bases lying between them. CDR3 size: 15 residues. Looked up from germline, CDR1 is MDHEN and CDR2 is SYDVKM. CDR3: CASRSIWTESYEQYF. The CDR3 bases are TGTGCCAGCAGATCGATTTGGACCGAGTCCTACGAGCAGTACTTC.

For the CDR3, the DNA is TGTGCCATCAGTGAGGGCCACGGAGGGACTGAAGCTTTCTTT. Translating it yields CAISEGHGGTEAFF. The chain uses TRBV10-3 and TRBJ1-1; no clear D. The V end lost 2 bases, the J end lost 5 bases, and 12 bases lay between the germline ends. The CDR3 length is 14 residues. The germline V gene has CDR1 ENHRY and CDR2 SYGVKD.

Many counts were recorded for this clonotype. The chain has TRBV6-1 and TRBJ2-5; no firm D call. This CDR3 contains 13 residues. V was pared by 7 bases and J by 2 bases, with 11 bases between. Germline assignment: CDR1 MNHNS and CDR2 SASEGT. The chain's CDR3 is CASTSGRQETQYF. The CDR3, as DNA: TGTGCCAGCACCTCGGGCCGGCAAGAGACCCAGTACTTC.

A few counts support this clonotype. This chain connects TRBV7-9 to TRBJ2-7; TRBD1 is a possible D gene (5 bases). V gave up 3 bases and J gave up 4 bases, with 16 bases separating them. This CDR3 has 15 amino acids. CDR1 and CDR2 from the germline V gene are SEHNR and FQNEAQ (reference sequence). The CDR3 reads CASSFAQGVSYEQYF. The CDR3 bases are TGTGCCAGCAGCTTCGCCCAAGGGGTCTCTTACGAGCAGTACTTC.

The V gene is TRBV7-2, the J gene TRBJ2-6; 10 bases match TRBD1. The CDR3 consists of 17 residues. The germline gives CDR1 SGHTA, CDR2 FQGNSA. V lost 1 base to trimming and J lost 3 bases; unmatched junction nucleotides: 3. CDR3 DNA sequence: TGTGCCAGCAGCTTAGGAGGGGACAGGGGTGGGGCCAACGTCCTGACTTTC. Amino acid sequence: CASSLGGDRGGANVLTF.

This clonotype was counted at least ten times. V and J are TRBV12-3 or TRBV12-4 and TRBJ2-3; D perhaps matches TRBD2 (6 bases). CDR3 size: 15 residues. Trimming removed 4 bases at V and 0 bases at J, with 11 bases between. The chain's CDR3 is CASSSLEGSTDTQYF. DNA for the CDR3: TGTGCCAGCAGTTCCCTGGAGGGGAGCACAGATACGCAGTATTTT.

The chain recombines TRBV2 with TRBJ2-2, with D possibly matching TRBD1 (5 bases). The germline V gene encodes CDR1 SNHLY and CDR2 FYNNEI. The CDR3 spans 14 residues. V gave up 5 bases and J gave up 2 bases, with 9 bases separating them. This CDR3 reads CASSSGINTGELFF. The DNA for the CDR3 is TGTGCCAGCAGTTCAGGGATTAACACCGGGGAGCTGTTTTTT.

The genes are TRBV20-1 and TRBJ1-1; D unresolved. The CDR3 covers 13 residues. V was trimmed by 2 bases and J by 2 bases, leaving 9 bases between them. Per germline, CDR1 DFQATT and CDR2 SNEGSKA (reference sequence). The CDR3 protein is CSARRQSNTEAFF. CDR3 DNA: TGCAGTGCTAGAAGGCAGTCTAACACTGAAGCTTTCTTT.

The chain is built from TRBV28 and TRBJ2-5; 16 nucleotides match TRBD2. This CDR3 is built from 16 residues. In germline, CDR1 is MDHEN, CDR2 SYDVKM. The trim removed 3 bases at V and 5 bases at J, leaving 3 bases unmatched. The CDR3 here is CASSFLGLAGGETQYF. The CDR3 DNA reads as TGTGCCAGCAGTTTCCTGGGACTAGCGGGAGGGGAGACCCAGTACTTC.

This clonotype was seen many times. J is TRBJ2-1 and V is TRBV5-1, with unresolved D. CDR1 SGHRS and CDR2 YFSETQ come from the germline V gene. V was clipped by 0 bases and J by 6 bases, with 7 bases between them. CDR3 length: 13 residues. The CDR3 nucleotides read TGCGCCAGCAGCTTGGCTAGTCCCAATGAGCAGTTCTTC. Translating it yields CASSLASPNEQFF.

This clonotype occurred a few times. The DNA of the CDR3 is TGCAGTGCCAAGAAGGGATTGCAGCCCCAGCATTTT. It is translated as CSAKKGLQPQHF. The chain couples TRBV20-1 to TRBJ1-5; no definite D call. The CDR3 sequence is 12 residues long. Per the germline V gene, CDR1 is DFQATT and CDR2 is SNEGSKA (reference sequence). The V and J ends lost 6 bases and 7 bases respectively, with 13 bases between them.

The J gene is TRBJ2-3, the V gene TRBV4-1, with TRBD1 matching over 11 bases. J gave up 5 bases and V 4 bases, and 5 bases lay outside the gene matches. The CDR3 sequence is 15 residues long. Germline CDR1 and CDR2: MGHRA and YSYEKL. The CDR3 nucleotides read TGCGCCAGCAGCCGGGGACAGGGGGGGATAGATACGCAGTATTTT. The encoded protein is CASSRGQGGIDTQYF.

There are many counts of this clonotype. The chain joins TRBV20-1 to TRBJ1-6; no definite D call. This CDR3 has 16 residues. Trimming cost V 6 bases and J 0 bases, with 15 bases left between them. CDR1 DFQATT and CDR2 SNEGSKA come from the germline V gene (reference sequence). Written as DNA, the CDR3 is TGCAGTGCGAGTATCTCAGTCAGCTCCTATAATTCACCCCTCCACTTT. As protein: CSASISVSSYNSPLHF.

The rearrangement joins TRBV4-3 to TRBJ2-1, with D maybe TRBD1 (5 bases). Deletions cut 0 bases from V and 8 bases from J, with 17 bases between. CDR3 length equals 16 residues. Germline CDR1 is LGHNA and CDR2 is YSLEER. The CDR3 DNA is TGCGCCAGCAGCCAAGAAAGCGCGGCAGGGTTGGATGAGCAGTTCTTC. Translation gives CASSQESAAGLDEQFF.

This clonotype was counted ten times or more. The chain combines TRBV6-2 or TRBV6-3 with TRBJ1-1; TRBD1 might be the D (5 bases). Per germline, CDR1 MNHEY and CDR2 SVGEGT. Trimming took off 10 bases at V and 6 bases at J, with 9 bases between the two ends. The length of the CDR3 is 10 residues. Written as DNA, the CDR3 is TGTGCCACCGGGGGGTCTGAAGCTTTCTTT. This gives the protein CATGGSEAFF.

This clonotype has a handful of counts. The chain links TRBV11-2 to TRBJ2-5; D remains unclear. The CDR3 has 13 amino acids. CDR1 SGHAT and CDR2 FQNNGV come from the germline V gene. With 1 base removed from V and 5 bases from J, the gap between germline ends came to 8 bases. CDR3 DNA sequence: TGTGCCAGCAGCTTAGTGTTAATGGAGACCCAGTACTTC. This codes for CASSLVLMETQYF. Full variable domain (remainder filled in from reference TRBV11-2 and TRBJ2-5): EAGVAQSPRYKIIEKRQSVAFWCNPISGHATLYWYQQILGQGPKLLIQFQNNGVVDDSQLPKDRFSAERLKGVDSTLKIQPAKLEDSAVYLCASSLVLMETQYFGPGTRLLVL.

The rearrangement links TRBV9 to TRBJ2-1; TRBD2 matches at 10 bases. Looked up from germline, CDR1 is SGDLS and CDR2 is YYNGEE. J was trimmed by 4 bases and V by 2 bases; bases with no gene match: 3. This CDR3 has 15 residues. CDR3 nucleotide sequence: TGTGCCAGCAGCGTTGGACTAGCGGAATACAATGAGCAGTTCTTC. Translation gives CASSVGLAEYNEQFF.

The V call is TRBV5-1, the J call TRBJ2-7; 9 positions match TRBD1. Germline V gives CDR1 SGHRS, CDR2 YFSETQ. J lost 0 bases, V lost 3 bases, and 4 bases had no gene match. The CDR3 runs 15 residues. CDR3: CASSWTGEISYEQYF. The DNA for the CDR3 is TGCGCCAGCAGCTGGACAGGGGAGATCTCCTACGAGCAGTACTTC.